These 7 T cell receptor beta chains were all obtained from the same sample, sequenced in a study of prognosis after radiotherapy for stage I lung cancer. From genomic DNA, TCR beta CDR3 was amplified by two-round multiplex PCR. Primers specific to each TRBV and TRBJ gene were used in first-round PCR. TCRdb reanalysed the multiplex PCR reads using MiXCR and keeps one entry per CDR3 protein. The sample lists nearly 25,000 distinct CDR3 sequences; under 40% were seen once. This specimen was PBMCs, taken before or after stereotactic body radiation therapy (not recorded which). The receptors here all came from a donor older than 45 with non-small cell lung cancer.

Many counts were recorded for this clonotype. V gene TRBV3-1 combines with J gene TRBJ2-7, with 8 positions matching TRBD1. This CDR3 has 15 residues. Germline trimming cut 4 bases from V and 2 bases from J; bases unmatched to any gene: 7. Germline V gene sequence: CDR1 LGHDT, CDR2 YNNKEL (reference sequence). The CDR3, as DNA: TGTGCCAGCAGCCCCAGGGGGCCAAGGACCTACGAGCAGTACTTC. Its translation is CASSPRGPRTYEQYF.

With regard to this clonotype: The germline gene is not matched at one end of the junction; a read error may be the cause. The rearrangement joins TRBV6-9 to TRBJ1-1, with D unclear. Germline CDR1 and CDR2: MNHGY and SVAAGI. The CDR3 extends over 12 amino acids. The CDR3 DNA reads TGTGCCAGCAGTTACGAGAACACTGAATCTTTCTTT. This codes for CASSYENTESFF.

The chain uses TRBV6-2 or TRBV6-3 and TRBJ2-1, with no clear D. V lost 2 bases to trimming and J lost 6 bases, with 5 bases between them. Germline CDR1 MNHEY, CDR2 SVGEGT. This CDR3 spans 12 amino acids. CDR3 protein: CASSYGFNEQFF. CDR3 nucleotide sequence: TGTGCCAGCAGTTACGGTTTCAATGAGCAGTTCTTC.

This clonotype was observed at least ten times. The CDR3 protein is CASSFVPGGYEQYF. In DNA form, the CDR3 reads TGTGCCAGCAGTTTCGTCCCGGGGGGCTACGAGCAGTACTTC. The chain links TRBV12-3 or TRBV12-4 to TRBJ2-7; 7 bases are shared with TRBD2. The CDR3 has 14 amino acids. V dropped 3 bases and J dropped 3; count of bases not matched to a gene: 5.

This clonotype was recorded a few times. V is TRBV2 and J is TRBJ2-5; a weak D match, TRBD2 (5 bases). The CDR3 is 12 amino acids. Germline V gene data show CDR1 as SNHLY and CDR2 as FYNNEI. Trimming took off 5 bases at V and 3 bases at J, with 7 bases between the two ends. The CDR3, as DNA: TGTGCCAGCAGTTACGGGGAAGAGACCCAGTACTTC. Residues: CASSYGEETQYF.

The chain joins TRBV12-3 or TRBV12-4 to TRBJ2-7, with 9 bases lining up with TRBD2. The CDR3 has 16 amino acids. V was pared by 5 bases and J by 6 bases, with 14 bases of the junction left unmatched. DNA for the CDR3: TGTGCCAGCAGTCCGGGGGGGACTAGCTTGAGTCGCGAGCAGTACTTC. Amino acid sequence: CASSPGGTSLSREQYF.

Concerning this clonotype itself: A far larger clone is one base from this, pointing to a likely read error. V usage is TRBV6-9 and J usage is TRBJ1-5, with a possible D match to TRBD1 (5 bases). The CDR3 loop spans 14 amino acids. The V gene's germline CDR1 is MNHGY and CDR2 SVAAGI. CDR3 nucleotide sequence: TGTGCCAGCAGTTTAAGCGGGGTGGGGCAGCCCAAGCATTTT. Protein product: CASSLSGVGQPKHF.